This T cell receptor (beta chain) was identified in a study of Ad26.COV2.S vaccination and SARS-CoV-2 variants. Germline V gene data show CDR1 as SGDLS and CDR2 as YYNGEE. The germline V and J ends were trimmed by 1 base and 5 bases, with 18 bases remaining between them. The length of the CDR3 is 16 residues. The protocol was immunoSEQ multiplex PCR, while the TCRdb copy is restricted to in-frame clones and leaves out a portion. The table shows over 400,000 clones, with nearly 90% occurring only once. Stated treatment: about 20 received Ad26.COV2.S at low or high dose, single or two shots; about 5 received placebo; per-sample allocation not given. Samples were taken on day 63 after the first vaccine or placebo injection.

The chain joins TRBV9 to TRBJ1-1; possibly TRBD1 for D (5 bases). The sample in question was peripheral blood, obtained in a trial of Ad26.COV2.S vaccine versus placebo. The TCR originated in a person between 18 and 65 years old who received the Ad26.COV2.S COVID-19 vaccine or a placebo. Here the CDR3 reads CASSVLRGSYTTEAFF. CDR3 nucleotides: TGTGCCAGCAGCGTATTGCGGGGCAGTTACACTACTGAAGCTTTCTTT. Combining the CDR3 with reference TRBV9 and TRBJ1-1 gives the whole variable domain DSGVTQTPKHLITATGQRVTLRCSPRSGDLSVYWYQQSLDQGLQFLIQYYNGEERAKGNILERFSAQQFPDLHSELNLSSLELGDSALYFCASSVLRGSYTTEAFFGQGTRLTVV.